The following is a T cell receptor beta chain sequence with its context. Its antigen is not known. The data originate from a study of vaccination effects on CD4 cells after COVID-19. Across the study: Antigen-specific CD4+ T cells were expanded (with viral peptide pools) by the ViraFEST assay ahead of sequencing. Post-vaccine specimens were collected at a median of 72 days following the second dose.

V shed 3 bases and J 3 bases; nucleotides not matched to a gene: 4. This CDR3 contains 15 residues. Per germline, CDR1 SGHAT and CDR2 FQNNGV. Only in-frame clones appear in the TCRdb table, and some are missing; sequencing was by immunoSEQ multiplex PCR. The table lists 40,000 or so clones, around 70% of them singletons. General study results and limits: Marked clonal contraction was seen in infection- and vaccine-induced clones late after vaccination.

Subsequent to about 10 days of culture, CD4+ T cells were isolated. Two-dose BNT162b2 or mRNA-1273 vaccination was given to participants. V is TRBV11-2 and J is TRBJ2-2; 7 positions agree with TRBD1. The source was CD4+ T cells from PBMCs cultured without peptide, collected after COVID-19 vaccination. This sequence originates from a human donor who received a COVID-19 vaccine. In nucleotides, the CDR3 is TGTGCCAGCAGCTTGGGACAGAAGTACACCGGGGAGCTGTTTTTT. Its translation: CASSLGQKYTGELFF. The full variable domain, rest sourced from reference TRBV11-2 and TRBJ2-2, is EAGVAQSPRYKIIEKRQSVAFWCNPISGHATLYWYQQILGQGPKLLIQFQNNGVVDDSQLPKDRFSAERLKGVDSTLKIQPAKLEDSAVYLCASSLGQKYTGELFFGEGSRLTVL.